Each of the 27 T cell receptor beta chains below was sequenced from the same sample in a study of cytomegalovirus exposure and HLA in healthy donors. The PCR ran on 60 Vbeta and 13 Jbeta primers. This table comes from immunoSEQ multiplex PCR, and its TCRdb copy is limited to in-frame clones, with some not included. The data contain more than 95,000 clones, 64% of them singletons. Sample: PBMCs. The receptors were gathered from a man aged 60 to 69 in good health and CMV-seronegative.

This clone has more than one count but fewer than ten. The chain has TRBV2 and TRBJ2-1; the D gene is possibly TRBD1 (5 bases). Per the germline V gene, CDR1 is SNHLY and CDR2 is FYNNEI. This CDR3 spans 13 amino acids. V lost 6 bases and J 14 bases, leaving 20 bases between the germline ends. CDR3 loop: CASRNLRDSPEFF. CDR3 DNA sequence: TGTGCCAGCAGGAACCTAAGAGACAGCCCAGAGTTCTTC.

This clone was seen more than once but under ten times. The chain carries TRBV7-8 and TRBJ1-5; D ambiguous. CDR3 size: 14 residues. Germline V lookup: CDR1 SGHVS, CDR2 FQNEAQ. V lost 6 bases and J 6 bases, leaving 15 bases between the germline ends. The CDR3 sequence: CASRGTLATQPQHF. DNA for the CDR3: TGTGCCAGCAGGGGAACCCTAGCTACTCAGCCCCAGCATTTT.

The chain links TRBV11-3 to TRBJ2-7, with D perhaps matching TRBD1 (6 bases). V was pared by 5 bases and J by 1 base, with 12 bases between. CDR3 length: 14 amino acids. Germline V gene data show CDR1 as SGHNT and CDR2 as YENEEA. DNA for the CDR3: TGTGCCAGCAGCCCTTTAGACAGGTCCTACGAGCAGTACTTC. This codes for CASSPLDRSYEQYF.

This rearrangement joins TRBV10-2 to TRBJ1-1; D gene unclear. Germline values: CDR1 WSHSY, CDR2 SAAADI. This CDR3 has 13 amino acids. Trimming pared 3 bases from V and 1 base from J, leaving 6 bases between. CDR3 coding DNA: TGCGCCAGCAGTGACAGTGAGAACACTGAAGCTTTCTTT. Its translation: CASSDSENTEAFF.

The chain carries TRBV28 and TRBJ2-2; 11 bases match TRBD1. With 3 bases clipped from V and 6 bases from J, the junction kept 6 bases outside the gene matches. CDR1 is MDHEN, CDR2 SYDVKM, per germline. The CDR3 is 16 residues long. The CDR3 is CASSFWDRGESGELFF. The DNA of the CDR3 is TGTGCCAGCAGTTTCTGGGACAGGGGGGAGTCCGGGGAGCTGTTTTTT.

The V and J genes are TRBV2 and TRBJ2-1, with D maybe TRBD2 (6 bases). V was pared by 3 bases and J by 5 bases, with 11 bases between. The length of the CDR3 is 14 residues. Germline values: CDR1 SNHLY, CDR2 FYNNEI. The CDR3 sequence: CASSDTKRDNEQFF. CDR3 DNA: TGTGCCAGCAGTGATACGAAGCGGGACAATGAGCAGTTCTTC. The entire variable domain, with the rest obtained from reference TRBV2 and TRBJ2-1, is as follows: EPEVTQTPSHQVTQMGQEVILRCVPISNHLYFYWYRQILGQKVEFLVSFYNNEISEKSEIFDDQFSVERPDGSNFTLKIRSTKLEDSAMYFCASSDTKRDNEQFFGPGTRLTVL.

This clone was seen once. This chain joins TRBV7-8 and TRBJ2-3, with 13 bases lining up with TRBD2. The CDR3 runs 16 residues. Looked up from germline, CDR1 is SGHVS and CDR2 is FQNEAQ. J lost 4 bases, V lost 4 bases, and 5 bases had no gene match. The CDR3 reads CASSSRTSGGPDTQYF. For the CDR3, the DNA is TGTGCCAGCAGCTCGAGGACTAGCGGGGGCCCAGATACGCAGTATTTT.

The genes are TRBV27 and TRBJ2-5; 9 positions agree with TRBD1. This CDR3 spans 15 amino acids. CDR1 MNHEY and CDR2 SMNVEV come from the germline V gene (reference sequence). J lost 4 bases, V lost 3 bases, and 6 bases had no gene match. CDR3 sequence (DNA): TGTGCCAGCAGTTTGGGACAGGGTGGAGGAGAGACCCAGTACTTC. Protein product: CASSLGQGGGETQYF.

This sequence joins TRBV6-1 and TRBJ2-7, with D possibly TRBD2 on 5 matching bases. Germline CDR1 is MNHNS and CDR2 is SASEGT. V was shortened by 6 bases and J by 5 bases, with 8 bases between the two germline ends. This CDR3 contains 11 residues. The CDR3: CASRYGNEQYF. The CDR3, as DNA: TGTGCCAGCAGGTACGGGAACGAGCAGTACTTC.

J is TRBJ2-5 and V is TRBV7-6; 10 nucleotides match TRBD2. Germline CDR1 and CDR2: SGHVS and FNYEAQ. V trimming: 4 bases; J trimming: 0 bases; junction bases outside the gene matches: 2. This CDR3 contains 15 residues. The CDR3 DNA sequence: TGTGCCAGCAGCTATAGCGGGGGGAACCAAGAGACCCAGTACTTC. It codes for CASSYSGGNQETQYF.

The rearrangement joins TRBV4-1 to TRBJ1-2, with 10 bases aligning to TRBD1. The CDR3 is 15 amino acids. The trim removed 3 bases at V and 4 bases at J, leaving 5 bases unmatched. CDR1 MGHRA and CDR2 YSYEKL come from the germline V gene. The CDR3 is CASSHSRQGAYGYTF. CDR3 bases: TGCGCCAGCAGCCACTCCCGACAGGGGGCCTATGGCTACACCTTC.

This chain uses TRBV6-5 with TRBJ2-3; TRBD1 agrees at 9 bases. This CDR3 has 14 residues. CDR1 and CDR2 from the germline V gene are MNHEY and SVGAGI. V was clipped by 6 bases and J by 4 bases; unmatched bases: 5. CDR3 sequence reads: CASRKTGGADTQYF. As DNA, the CDR3 is TGTGCCAGCAGGAAAACAGGGGGCGCAGATACGCAGTATTTT.

The J gene is TRBJ2-3, the V gene TRBV11-2, with 8 bases lining up with TRBD2. The J segment lost 2 bases and the V segment lost 2 bases, leaving 6 bases of the junction unmatched. Germline assignment: CDR1 SGHAT and CDR2 FQNNGV. The CDR3 runs 16 residues. The CDR3 DNA is TGTGCCAGCAGCTTAAGCCTAGCGGGCTCCACAGATACGCAGTATTTT. It encodes CASSLSLAGSTDTQYF.

The V gene is TRBV30, the J gene TRBJ2-1; D perhaps matches TRBD2 (6 bases). Deletions cut 5 bases from V and 4 bases from J, with 18 bases between. This CDR3 contains 15 residues. The germline V gene encodes CDR1 GTSNPN and CDR2 SVGIG (reference sequence). Here the CDR3 DNA reads TGTGCCTGGCTCCTCGGTAGCGGAGGATACAATGAGCAGTTCTTC. This translates into CAWLLGSGGYNEQFF.

The chain is built from TRBV5-1 and TRBJ1-6; D not resolved. The V gene lost 0 bases and the J gene lost 9 bases, with 10 bases spanning the gap. CDR1 is SGHRS, CDR2 YFSETQ, per germline. The CDR3 is made up of 14 amino acids. CDR3 coding DNA: TGCGCCAGCAGCTTGGGTGACCCAGGTTCACCCCTCCACTTT. Translated, it gives CASSLGDPGSPLHF.

This clone is labeled as medium-sized. V usage is TRBV2 and J usage is TRBJ2-7; possible D gene TRBD1, 5 bases. Germline assignment: CDR1 SNHLY and CDR2 FYNNEI. This CDR3 has 12 residues. The V end lost 6 bases, the J end lost 6 bases, and 12 bases lay between the germline ends. This CDR3 reads CASRHTGTEQYF. CDR3 bases: TGTGCCAGCAGACACACAGGAACCGAGCAGTACTTC.

The chain uses TRBV19 and TRBJ2-5, with D maybe TRBD1 (5 bases). The last part of the DNA fits TRBJ2-7 better; the J call may be wrong. Germline V CDR1 and CDR2: LNHDA, SQIVND (reference sequence). This CDR3 has 14 residues. The CDR3 reads CASSSSDRYYEQYF. The CDR3 region has the DNA TGTGCCAGTAGTTCCTCAGACAGATACTACGAGCAGTACTTC.

This clone turned up a few times. V and J are TRBV5-6 and TRBJ1-1, with 10 bases that match TRBD1. Germline trimming cut 4 bases from V and 5 bases from J; bases unmatched to any gene: 5. Germline loops: CDR1 SGHDT, CDR2 YYEEEE. The CDR3 consists of 14 residues. The CDR3 sequence is CASSNRDRGTEAFF. Here the CDR3 DNA reads TGTGCCAGCAGCAACCGGGACAGGGGTACTGAAGCTTTCTTT.

The V gene is TRBV29-1, the J gene TRBJ2-7; D might be TRBD2 (5 bases). The germline gives CDR1 SQVTM, CDR2 ANQGSEA. CDR3 length: 14 residues. V was shortened by 7 bases and J by 2 bases, with 18 bases between the two germline ends. CDR3 in amino acids: CSAHSAETTYEQYF. The CDR3, as DNA: TGCAGCGCTCATAGCGCGGAGACCACCTACGAGCAGTACTTC.

This sequence joins TRBV10-3 and TRBJ2-5, with TRBD2 matching over 10 bases. The V gene end was trimmed by 10 bases and the J gene end by 1 base; junction bases not matched to a gene: 6. The V gene's germline CDR1 is ENHRY and CDR2 SYGVKD. This CDR3 is 14 amino acids long. The DNA for the CDR3 is TGTGCCACCACTAGCGGGGTAAGCCAAGAGACCCAGTACTTC. It translates to CATTSGVSQETQYF.

V gene TRBV5-1 combines with J gene TRBJ2-2; D is undetermined. V was trimmed by 4 bases and J by 0 bases, leaving 13 bases between them. CDR1 SGHRS and CDR2 YFSETQ come from the germline V gene. This CDR3 contains 16 residues. DNA for the CDR3: TGCGCCAGCAGCCCGATGGCCCTCGCGAACACCGGGGAGCTGTTTTTT. Translation: CASSPMALANTGELFF.

In nucleotides, the CDR3 is TGCGCCAGCAGCTTGGACAGGCCCGCCTACGAGCAGTACTTC. This sequence encodes CASSLDRPAYEQYF. J is TRBJ2-7 and V is TRBV5-1, with D maybe TRBD1 (5 bases). Looked up from germline, CDR1 is SGHRS and CDR2 is YFSETQ. The CDR3 is 14 amino acids. V was pared by 0 bases and J by 2 bases, with 9 bases between.

This clone was counted a few times. Mismatch with germline at one junction end may stem from a read error. This chain links TRBV7-9 with TRBJ2-1; TRBD2 might be the D (5 bases). The germline gives CDR1 SEHNR, CDR2 FQNEAQ (reference sequence). The CDR3 covers 11 residues. The CDR3 reads CSSSTLEWQFF. CDR3 nucleotides: TGTTCCAGCAGCACACTAGAATGGCAGTTCTTC.

The genes are TRBV19 and TRBJ2-5, with D perhaps matching TRBD2 (6 bases). Per germline, CDR1 LNHDA and CDR2 SQIVND (reference sequence). The CDR3 length is 12 residues. V gave up 4 bases and J gave up 3 bases, with 6 bases separating them. The CDR3 sequence is CASSSGKETQYF. CDR3 nucleotides: TGTGCCAGTAGTAGCGGGAAAGAGACCCAGTACTTC.

The chain combines TRBV6-1 with TRBJ1-3; 8 bases are shared with TRBD1. CDR3 length equals 13 residues. CDR1 and CDR2 from the germline V gene are MNHNS and SASEGT. Trimming removed 5 bases from V and 15 bases from J; junction bases left unmatched: 12. The CDR3 bases are TGTGCCAGCAGTCCTGACCCCAACAGGGGGAGATATTTT. It codes for CASSPDPNRGRYF.

The J gene is TRBJ2-7, the V gene TRBV11-2, with D possibly TRBD1 on 6 matching bases. This CDR3 spans 16 amino acids. Germline CDR1 reads SGHAT; CDR2 reads FQNNGV. Trimming shortened V by 1 base and J by 2 bases, and 15 bases separated the two germline ends. CDR3 loop: CASSLVPRGLPYEQYF. In DNA, the CDR3 is TGTGCCAGCAGCTTAGTCCCCAGGGGTCTTCCCTACGAGCAGTACTTC. The variable domain in full, completed from reference TRBV11-2 and TRBJ2-7, reads EAGVAQSPRYKIIEKRQSVAFWCNPISGHATLYWYQQILGQGPKLLIQFQNNGVVDDSQLPKDRFSAERLKGVDSTLKIQPAKLEDSAVYLCASSLVPRGLPYEQYFGPGTRLTVT.

The chain joins TRBV19 to TRBJ1-3; tentative D call: TRBD1 (5 bases). The CDR3 extends over 15 amino acids. The germline gives CDR1 LNHDA, CDR2 SQIVND (reference sequence). Trimming removed 6 bases from V and 0 bases from J, with 12 bases in between. DNA for the CDR3: TGTGCCAGTAGGACAGCCGCAAGCTCTGGAAACACCATATATTTT. Translation: CASRTAASSGNTIYF.